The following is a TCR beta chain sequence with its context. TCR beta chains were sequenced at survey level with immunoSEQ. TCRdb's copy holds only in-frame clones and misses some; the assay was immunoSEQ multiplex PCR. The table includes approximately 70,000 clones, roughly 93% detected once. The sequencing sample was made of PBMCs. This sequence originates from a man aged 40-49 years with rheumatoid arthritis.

The CDR3, as DNA: TGTGCCAGCAGCGAATCCGGGACACCCTCAAACTATGGCTACACCTTC. It specifies CASSESGTPSNYGYTF. The chain couples TRBV7-9 to TRBJ1-2; weak D call: TRBD1 (6 bases). The V gene's germline CDR1 is SEHNR and CDR2 FQNEAQ (reference sequence). The CDR3 has 16 amino acids. Between the trimmed V and J ends, which lost 5 bases and 2 bases, there was a span of 18 bases.